The 11 T cell receptor beta chains below were found in one sample sequenced in a study of T cell repertoires in cytomegalovirus infection. TCRdb redid the calling of the reads with MiXCR, one entry per CDR3 protein. The sample includes hundreds of thousands of distinct CDR3 sequences, 25% to 35% of them seen just once. No antigens are known for them. Sample: cultured PBMCs, taken from culture after CMV antigen stimulation. The receptor set was obtained from a human donor in good health (CMV status not recorded). Some clones in this sample may be carry-over from other donors' samples.

V and J are TRBV19 and TRBJ1-1; D is ambiguous. The CDR3 extends over 17 amino acids. V lost 2 bases and J 1 base, leaving 17 bases between the germline ends. In germline, CDR1 is LNHDA, CDR2 SQIVND (reference sequence). The CDR3, as DNA: TGTGCCAGTAGTATAACCCCCTGGGTGGACCAGAACACTGAAGCTTTCTTT. Amino acids: CASSITPWVDQNTEAFF.

This clonotype was seen at least ten times. The chain couples TRBV7-8 to TRBJ2-3, with D unclear. The CDR3 loop spans 14 amino acids. The V gene lost 1 base and the J gene lost 2 bases, with 7 bases spanning the gap. Germline V gene lookup returns CDR1 SGHVS and CDR2 FQNEAQ. The CDR3 sequence: CASSLGQFTDTQYF. The DNA for the CDR3 is TGTGCCAGCAGCTTAGGCCAGTTCACAGATACGCAGTATTTT.

J is TRBJ2-5 and V is TRBV7-6; TRBD2 aligns across 7 bases. Germline V CDR1 and CDR2: SGHVS, FNYEAQ. Trimming removed 1 base from V and 4 bases from J; junction bases left unmatched: 3. This CDR3 comprises 14 residues. The CDR3 is CASSLGSGGETQYF. The CDR3 DNA reads TGTGCCAGCAGCTTAGGTTCGGGAGGAGAGACCCAGTACTTC.

This chain connects TRBV11-2 to TRBJ2-2; no clear D. Per the germline V gene, CDR1 is SGHAT and CDR2 is FQNNGV. The CDR3 has 14 amino acids. With 7 bases removed from V and 3 bases from J, the gap between germline ends came to 12 bases. For the CDR3, the DNA is TGTGCCAGCAAGCTCAGCCGCCACACCGGGGAGCTGTTTTTT. It yields the protein CASKLSRHTGELFF.

The genes are TRBV6-5 and TRBJ1-1, with D tentatively TRBD1 (6 bases). Trimming left V 8 bases short and J 10 bases short, with 14 bases between. This CDR3 comprises 11 residues. CDR1 and CDR2 (germline): MNHEY, SVGAGI. The CDR3 here is CASYRDLLAFF. The CDR3, as DNA: TGTGCCAGCTACAGGGACCTTTTAGCTTTCTTT.

This clonotype was recorded at least ten times. V usage is TRBV6-2 or TRBV6-3 and J usage is TRBJ1-1; the D is unclear. The V end lost 7 bases, the J end lost 4 bases, and 13 bases lay between the germline ends. Germline assignment: CDR1 MNHEY and CDR2 SVGEGT. There are 13 residues in the CDR3. The CDR3, as DNA: TGTGCCAGCAAGGAAGACGGACCCACTGAAGCTTTCTTT. Encoded protein: CASKEDGPTEAFF.

The gene calls are TRBV4-1 and TRBJ2-7; 7 bases align to TRBD2. This CDR3 comprises 15 residues. The junction had 7 bases not matched to a gene; V was cut back by 3 bases and J by 2 bases. Germline CDR1 MGHRA, CDR2 YSYEKL. The CDR3 spells CASSHQLATTYEQYF. In DNA, the CDR3 is TGCGCCAGCAGCCATCAACTAGCGACCACCTACGAGCAGTACTTC.

This clonotype was observed many times. J is TRBJ1-5 and V is TRBV7-2; TRBD1 agrees at 7 bases. This CDR3 is built from 17 residues. J gave up 0 bases and V 2 bases, and 7 bases lay outside the gene matches. Looked up from germline, CDR1 is SGHTA and CDR2 is FQGNSA. Written as DNA, the CDR3 is TGTGCCAGCAGCTTACGAGGGGGCGGATTTAGCAATCAGCCCCAGCATTTT. This translates into CASSLRGGGFSNQPQHF.

The genes are TRBV6-1 and TRBJ2-7; TRBD2 is a possible D gene (5 bases). From germline, CDR1 is MNHNS and CDR2 SASEGT. V was clipped by 5 bases and J by 7 bases, with 15 bases between them. The CDR3 has 13 residues. CDR3 sequence: CASSLRTPGEQYF. CDR3 DNA sequence: TGTGCCAGCAGTTTGCGGACCCCGGGGGAGCAGTACTTC.

The chain joins TRBV27 to TRBJ1-6; maybe TRBD1 (5 bases). Germline V gene sequence: CDR1 MNHEY, CDR2 SMNVEV (reference sequence). CDR3 size: 20 residues. The ends were cut back, 4 bases at V and 6 bases at J, with 28 bases in the middle. CDR3 in amino acids: CASSSAPWTGTANPNSPLHF. As DNA, the CDR3 is TGTGCCAGCAGTTCCGCCCCTTGGACCGGGACCGCCAACCCTAATTCACCCCTCCACTTT.

The chain employs TRBV6-5 and TRBJ1-2, with 7 bases lining up with TRBD1. V shed 6 bases and J 2 bases; nucleotides not matched to a gene: 3. Germline CDR1 is MNHEY and CDR2 is SVGAGI. The CDR3 is made up of 13 amino acids. The CDR3 DNA reads TGTGCCAGCAGAATGACAGGGAACTATGGCTACACCTTC. Encoded protein: CASRMTGNYGYTF.